The 30 T cell receptor beta chains in this list originate from one sample, sequenced in a study of blood T cell repertoires in COVID-19. TCRdb keeps only in-frame clones here, not all; method: immunoSEQ multiplex PCR. The sample lists almost 250,000 clones, about 83% occurring once. Material: peripheral blood. All receptors derive from a woman aged 80 or older with COVID-19, enrolled during active disease.

V gene TRBV27 combines with J gene TRBJ1-6; D is uncertain. Trimming removed 7 bases at V and 6 bases at J, with 25 bases between. CDR3 length: 18 amino acids. Per germline, CDR1 MNHEY and CDR2 SMNVEV (reference sequence). The CDR3 coding sequence is TGTGCCAGCACCCTTTCCGGGGTTGGGTTCGGGTCTAATTCACCCCTCCACTTT. It is translated as CASTLSGVGFGSNSPLHF.

The V call is TRBV6-5, the J call TRBJ1-1; D possibly corresponds to TRBD1 (6 bases). The CDR3 spans 13 residues. V dropped 6 bases and J dropped 0 bases, with 8 bases sitting between them. Looked up from germline, CDR1 is MNHEY and CDR2 is SVGAGI. CDR3 DNA sequence: TGTGCCAGCAGCACAGGGTTGAACACTGAAGCTTTCTTT. It translates to CASSTGLNTEAFF.

The gene calls are TRBV5-6 and TRBJ2-7; 8 bases are a match to TRBD1. The germline V gene encodes CDR1 SGHDT and CDR2 YYEEEE. The V segment lost 3 bases and the J segment 3 bases; nucleotides outside the gene matches: 5. This CDR3 is 14 amino acids long. CDR3 region: CASSSGTGIYEQYF. The DNA of the CDR3 is TGTGCCAGCAGCTCGGGGACAGGAATCTACGAGCAGTACTTC.

The rearrangement uses TRBV10-3 and TRBJ2-1; 12 bases are shared with TRBD2. V was pared by 5 bases and J by 6 bases, with 2 bases of the junction left unmatched. CDR1 and CDR2 from the germline V gene are ENHRY and SYGVKD. There are 14 residues in the CDR3. As DNA, the CDR3 is TGTGCCATCAGTCCTAGCGGGGGGGTCAATGAGCAGTTCTTC. Translated: CAISPSGGVNEQFF.

The chain carries TRBV2 and TRBJ2-1, with D possibly being TRBD1 (5 bases). V dropped 7 bases and J dropped 0 bases, with 10 bases sitting between them. From germline, CDR1 is SNHLY and CDR2 FYNNEI. The CDR3 spans 14 residues. The CDR3 loop is CASIQADSYNEQFF. Here the CDR3 DNA reads TGTGCCAGCATACAGGCTGACTCCTACAATGAGCAGTTCTTC.

J is TRBJ2-5 and V is TRBV2, with D tentatively TRBD2 (5 bases). The germline V and J ends were trimmed by 8 bases and 6 bases, with 16 bases remaining between them. Looked up from germline, CDR1 is SNHLY and CDR2 is FYNNEI. The length of the CDR3 is 13 residues. Here the CDR3 reads CASHGVGSQTQYF. Here the CDR3 DNA reads TGTGCCAGCCACGGGGTGGGCAGTCAGACCCAGTACTTC. The full variable domain, its missing parts supplied by reference TRBV2 and TRBJ2-5, is EPEVTQTPSHQVTQMGQEVILRCVPISNHLYFYWYRQILGQKVEFLVSFYNNEISEKSEIFDDQFSVERPDGSNFTLKIRSTKLEDSAMYFCASHGVGSQTQYFGPGTRLLVL.

CDR3 sequence reads: CASSLSHSGNTIYF. The CDR3 DNA reads TGTGCCAGCAGTTTAAGCCACTCTGGAAACACCATATATTTT. The gene calls are TRBV28 and TRBJ1-3; D unclear. V lost 2 bases and J lost 0, with 5 bases in between. CDR1 is MDHEN, CDR2 SYDVKM, per germline. The CDR3 spans 14 residues.

The rearrangement uses TRBV5-1 and TRBJ1-4, with D possibly being TRBD1 (5 bases). Germline CDR1 SGHRS, CDR2 YFSETQ. CDR3 length equals 15 residues. V lost 0 bases, J lost 5 bases, and 11 bases lay in between. The DNA of the CDR3 is TGCGCCAGCAGCTTGGTAGGGGAACGGAATGAAAAACTGTTTTTT. It encodes CASSLVGERNEKLFF.

The chain couples TRBV2 to TRBJ2-3; 8 bases match TRBD1. The CDR3 totals 15 residues. V was clipped by 1 base and J by 7 bases; unmatched bases: 7. Germline values: CDR1 SNHLY, CDR2 FYNNEI. CDR3 sequence reads: CASSEGGQGGNTQYF. The CDR3 DNA follows: TGTGCCAGCAGTGAAGGAGGACAGGGTGGGAATACGCAGTATTTT.

This chain joins TRBV28 and TRBJ1-2, with D perhaps matching TRBD1 (6 bases). Trimming removed 8 bases from V and 4 bases from J, with 14 bases in between. Germline CDR1 MDHEN, CDR2 SYDVKM. This CDR3 has 13 residues. CDR3 region: CASQGRGFYGYTF. Written as DNA, the CDR3 is TGTGCCAGCCAAGGAAGGGGGTTCTATGGCTACACCTTC.

The chain recombines TRBV3-1 (or the pseudogene TRBV3-2) with TRBJ1-2; 8 bases match TRBD1. The germline CDR1 and CDR2 sequences are LGHDT and YNNKEL (reference sequence). The CDR3 consists of 15 residues. The V gene end was trimmed by 3 bases and the J gene end by 6 bases; junction bases not matched to a gene: 9. The CDR3 nucleotides are TGTGCCAGCAGCCAGTTTACCTCGACAGGGGATGGCTACACCTTC. This codes for CASSQFTSTGDGYTF.

The chain joins TRBV7-2 to TRBJ2-4, with 10 positions matching TRBD1. Germline CDR1 SGHTA, CDR2 FQGNSA. V was clipped by 1 base and J by 0 bases; unmatched bases: 9. The CDR3 is 19 amino acids. CDR3 protein: CASSLEGGQGKRAKNIQYF. The CDR3 nucleotides are TGTGCCAGCAGCTTAGAAGGGGGACAGGGGAAAAGAGCCAAAAACATTCAGTACTTC. Combining the CDR3 with reference TRBV7-2 and TRBJ2-4 gives the whole variable domain GAGVSQSPSNKVTEKGKDVELRCDPISGHTALYWYRQSLGQGLEFLIYFQGNSAPDKSGLPSDRFSAERTGGSVSTLTIQRTQQEDSAVYLCASSLEGGQGKRAKNIQYFGAGTRLSVL.

The chain combines TRBV3-1 (or the pseudogene TRBV3-2) with TRBJ1-2, with D maybe TRBD1 (6 bases). The V and J ends lost 0 bases and 11 bases respectively, with 13 bases between them. The CDR3 loop spans 13 amino acids. The germline V gene has CDR1 LGHDT and CDR2 YNNKEL (reference sequence). The chain's CDR3 is CASSQDLGGGYTF. CDR3 DNA: TGTGCCAGCAGCCAAGATCTTGGGGGCGGGTACACCTTC.

This chain links TRBV7-9 with TRBJ2-2; the match to TRBD1 covers 9 bases. This CDR3 has 17 amino acids. V lost 5 bases, J lost 5 bases, and 12 bases stayed unmatched. Per germline, CDR1 SEHNR and CDR2 FQNEAQ (reference sequence). The chain's CDR3 is CASSLSSGQGRTGELFF. In nucleotides, the CDR3 is TGTGCCAGCAGCCTCTCCTCCGGACAGGGGAGAACCGGGGAGCTGTTTTTT.

The CDR3 here is CASSSLAGSRGEQYV. In DNA, the CDR3 is TGTGCCAGCAGTTCTTTAGCGGGGTCTAGAGGGGAGCAGTACGTC. V is TRBV27 and J is TRBJ2-7; 8 positions agree with TRBD2. The CDR3 sequence is 15 residues long. CDR1 and CDR2 from the germline V gene are MNHEY and SMNVEV (reference sequence). After removal of 4 bases from V and 7 bases from J, the junction contained 12 bases not matched to a gene.

The sample holds one count of this clone. The chain combines TRBV2 with TRBJ1-5, with TRBD1 as a possible D gene (6 bases). CDR3 length: 14 residues. CDR1 SNHLY and CDR2 FYNNEI come from the germline V gene. V was shortened by 8 bases and J by 6 bases, with 17 bases between the two germline ends. CDR3 bases: TGTGCCAGCGGGAAGGGCCAGGGGAGTCAGCCCCAGCATTTT. Its translation is CASGKGQGSQPQHF.

This clone appeared a few times. The chain is built from TRBV29-1 and TRBJ2-5; no clear D gene. The germline CDR1 and CDR2 sequences are SQVTM and ANQGSEA. V lost 4 bases and J lost 4, with 7 bases in between. This CDR3 is built from 11 residues. DNA for the CDR3: TGCAGCGTTGGACGAGGAGAGACCCAGTACTTC. Protein sequence: CSVGRGETQYF.

The chain carries TRBV19 and TRBJ1-5; 7 nucleotides align to TRBD1. Losses at the gene ends were 9 bases for V and 7 bases for J; bases not matched to a gene: 6. Looked up from germline, CDR1 is LNHDA and CDR2 is SQIVND (reference sequence). This CDR3 region has 12 residues. Here the CDR3 reads CASMGQIQPQHF. In nucleotides, the CDR3 is TGTGCCAGCATGGGACAGATCCAGCCCCAGCATTTT. The full variable domain, in which reference TRBV19 and TRBJ1-5 provide the parts outside the CDR3, is DGGITQSPKYLFRKEGQNVTLSCEQNLNHDAMYWYRQDPGQGLRLIYYSQIVNDFQKGDIAEGYSVSREKKESFPLTVTSAQKNPTAFYLCASMGQIQPQHFGDGTRLSIL.

This clone was picked up a small number of times. The CDR3 DNA follows: TGTGCCAGCAGCCGTCCGGGTCTCACTGAAGCTTTCTTT. This sequence encodes CASSRPGLTEAFF. V is TRBV14 and J is TRBJ1-1; D uncertain. With 4 bases removed from V and 4 bases from J, the gap between germline ends came to 10 bases. In germline, CDR1 is SGHDN, CDR2 FVKESK. This CDR3 has 13 residues.

There are many counts of this clone. The rearrangement uses TRBV6-5 and TRBJ1-1; 9 positions match TRBD1. The V gene end was trimmed by 6 bases and the J gene end by 0 bases; junction bases not matched to a gene: 5. This CDR3 region has 15 residues. The germline V gene encodes CDR1 MNHEY and CDR2 SVGAGI. As DNA, the CDR3 is TGTGCCAGCAGGATACAGGGGGCGATGAACACTGAAGCTTTCTTT. This gives the protein CASRIQGAMNTEAFF.

The J gene is TRBJ1-1, the V gene TRBV9, with a possible D match to TRBD1 (5 bases). CDR3 length: 14 residues. Germline V gene sequence: CDR1 SGDLS, CDR2 YYNGEE. Trimming cost V 0 bases and J 0 bases, with 6 bases left between them. The CDR3 sequence is CASSVGQMNTEAFF. As DNA, the CDR3 is TGTGCCAGCAGCGTAGGACAGATGAACACTGAAGCTTTCTTT.

Here the CDR3 reads CASGAGLGYYGYTF. Written as DNA, the CDR3 is TGTGCCAGCGGCGCGGGTTTGGGGTACTATGGCTACACCTTC. The rearrangement joins TRBV2 to TRBJ1-2; D gene unclear. The CDR3 covers 14 residues. Trimming cost V 8 bases and J 3 bases, with 16 bases left between them. Germline values: CDR1 SNHLY, CDR2 FYNNEI.

The gene calls are TRBV14 and TRBJ2-1, with no clear D. This CDR3 region has 16 residues. The germline V gene has CDR1 SGHDN and CDR2 FVKESK. Trimming pared 0 bases from V and 0 bases from J, leaving 9 bases between. CDR3 in amino acids: CASSQDIPSSYNEQFF. In DNA form, the CDR3 reads TGTGCCAGCAGCCAAGATATCCCGAGCTCCTACAATGAGCAGTTCTTC. Full variable domain (missing parts from reference TRBV14 and TRBJ2-1): EAGVTQFPSHSVIEKGQTVTLRCDPISGHDNLYWYRRVMGKEIKFLLHFVKESKQDESGMPNNRFLAERTGGTYSTLKVQPAELEDSGVYFCASSQDIPSSYNEQFFGPGTRLTVL.

The rearrangement links TRBV19 to TRBJ1-2; D unresolved. The CDR3 has 12 residues. The ends were cut back, 3 bases at V and 8 bases at J, with 10 bases in the middle. Germline loops: CDR1 LNHDA, CDR2 SQIVND (reference sequence). This CDR3 reads CASSIAGFGYTF. Here the CDR3 DNA reads TGTGCCAGTAGTATTGCCGGGTTCGGCTACACCTTC.

The CDR3 DNA reads TGTGCCAGTAGGGAAGGACAGGGGGCGAGTCAGCCCCAGCATTTT. It specifies CASREGQGASQPQHF. The chain is built from TRBV19 and TRBJ1-5; the match to TRBD1 covers 11 bases. V shed 6 bases and J 6 bases; nucleotides not matched to a gene: 7. Germline CDR1 LNHDA, CDR2 SQIVND (reference sequence). The CDR3 spans 15 residues.

The chain recombines TRBV18 with TRBJ1-5; unclear D gene. CDR1 and CDR2 from the germline V gene are KGHSH and LQKENI. The ends were cut back, 6 bases at V and 2 bases at J, with 14 bases in the middle. The CDR3 has 15 residues. The chain's CDR3 is CASSLAARGNQPQHF. The CDR3 coding sequence is TGTGCCAGCTCCCTGGCGGCGCGGGGCAATCAGCCCCAGCATTTT.

V usage is TRBV5-4 and J usage is TRBJ2-3; TRBD1 matches 8 bases. J lost 5 bases, V lost 2 bases, and 10 bases had no gene match. The V gene's germline CDR1 is SGHNT and CDR2 YYREEE (reference sequence). CDR3 length: 16 residues. The CDR3: CASSFPGQVGRDTQYF. CDR3 coding DNA: TGTGCCAGCAGCTTTCCGGGACAGGTCGGACGAGATACGCAGTATTTT.

The chain combines TRBV27 with TRBJ2-5; 9 bases agree with TRBD2. The length of the CDR3 is 14 residues. The germline V gene has CDR1 MNHEY and CDR2 SMNVEV (reference sequence). The J segment lost 5 bases and the V segment lost 8 bases, leaving 9 bases of the junction unmatched. CDR3 loop: CASGGLAGRETQYF. The CDR3 region has the DNA TGTGCCAGCGGGGGCCTAGCGGGGAGGGAGACCCAGTACTTC.

This sequence joins TRBV11-3 and TRBJ1-1, with D maybe TRBD1 (6 bases). Germline-derived CDR1 and CDR2 are SGHNT and YENEEA. The CDR3 covers 15 residues. V was trimmed by 5 bases and J by 1 base, leaving 14 bases between them. CDR3 residues: CASSEGGVANTEAFF. CDR3 bases: TGTGCCAGCAGCGAAGGGGGGGTTGCGAACACTGAAGCTTTCTTT.

J is TRBJ2-2 and V is TRBV9; unclear D gene. The CDR3 extends over 15 amino acids. CDR1 and CDR2 from the germline V gene are SGDLS and YYNGEE. Trimming took 0 bases from V and 7 from J, leaving 13 bases between them. For the CDR3, the DNA is TGTGCCAGCAGCGTAGGTACGAGCTCCAACGGGGAGCTGTTTTTT. Its protein product is CASSVGTSSNGELFF.